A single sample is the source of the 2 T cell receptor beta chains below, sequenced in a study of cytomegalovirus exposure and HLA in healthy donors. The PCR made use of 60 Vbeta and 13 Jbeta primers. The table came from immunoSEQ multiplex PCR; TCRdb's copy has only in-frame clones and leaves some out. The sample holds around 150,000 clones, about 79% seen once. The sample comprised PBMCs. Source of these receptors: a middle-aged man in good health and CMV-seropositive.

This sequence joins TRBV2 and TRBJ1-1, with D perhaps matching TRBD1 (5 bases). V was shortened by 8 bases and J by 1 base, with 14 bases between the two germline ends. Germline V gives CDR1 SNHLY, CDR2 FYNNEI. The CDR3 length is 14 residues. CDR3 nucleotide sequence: TGTGCCAGCCGCCGTCGTGGACAGAACACTGAAGCTTTCTTT. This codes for CASRRRGQNTEAFF.

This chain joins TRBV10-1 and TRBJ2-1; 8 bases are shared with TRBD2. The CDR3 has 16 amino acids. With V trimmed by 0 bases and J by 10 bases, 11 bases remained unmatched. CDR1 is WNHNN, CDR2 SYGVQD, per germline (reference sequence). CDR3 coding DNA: TGCGCCAGCAGTGAGTCGATAGCGGGGCCTCTGGGGGAGCAGTTCTTC. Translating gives CASSESIAGPLGEQFF.